Presented here are 26 T cell receptor beta chains from one specimen sequenced in a study of CD8 T cells in ankylosing spondylitis. Each CDR3 protein gets one entry after TCRdb re-called the 5' RACE reads with MiXCR. Of about 400,000 distinct CDR3 sequences listed, about 20% are singletons. Sequencing was carried out using blood, either unsorted or a sorted T cell fraction (not recorded which). The receptors were gathered from a male donor with ankylosing spondylitis or in good health (not recorded which).

The chain combines TRBV20-1 with TRBJ2-7; no clear D. The V end was cut by 0 bases, the J end by 2 bases, with 17 bases between. The CDR3 runs to 16 residues. Germline CDR1 reads DFQATT; CDR2 reads SNEGSKA (reference sequence). The CDR3 nucleotides read TGCAGTGCTAGAGATCTCGCGGCACCAACCCCCTACGAGCAGTACTTC. Translating gives CSARDLAAPTPYEQYF.

The chain recombines TRBV30 with TRBJ2-3; D is possibly TRBD2 (5 bases). V was clipped by 4 bases and J by 4 bases, with 15 bases between them. The CDR3 consists of 14 residues. Germline loops: CDR1 GTSNPN, CDR2 SVGIG (reference sequence). The CDR3 loop is CAWIGSEGPDTQYF. CDR3 DNA sequence: TGTGCCTGGATAGGGTCCGAGGGTCCAGATACGCAGTATTTT.

The rearrangement links TRBV7-3 to TRBJ2-7; 11 bases are a match to TRBD1. CDR1 is SGHTA, CDR2 FQGTGA, per germline. The CDR3 runs 15 residues. The trim removed 5 bases at V and 3 bases at J, leaving 6 bases unmatched. CDR3 protein: CASSPGGTGGYEQYF. Here the CDR3 DNA reads TGTGCCAGCAGCCCAGGGGGGACAGGGGGCTACGAGCAGTACTTC.

This clonotype was seen a few times. The chain links TRBV20-1 to TRBJ2-7; 8 nucleotides align to TRBD1. With 2 bases clipped from V and 2 bases from J, the junction kept 11 bases outside the gene matches. Germline loops: CDR1 DFQATT, CDR2 SNEGSKA (reference sequence). This CDR3 is 16 amino acids long. The CDR3, as DNA: TGCAGTGCTAGACCTTTCCCGGGACAGGCGACCTACGAGCAGTACTTC. Its translation: CSARPFPGQATYEQYF.

The V gene is TRBV10-3, the J gene TRBJ2-1; D might be TRBD1 (6 bases). This CDR3 is built from 15 residues. With 3 bases removed from V and 2 bases from J, the gap between germline ends came to 11 bases. CDR1 ENHRY and CDR2 SYGVKD come from the germline V gene. The CDR3 sequence: CAISENTGTYNEQFF. The CDR3 bases are TGTGCCATCAGTGAAAACACAGGGACCTACAATGAGCAGTTCTTC.

This clonotype turned up a few times. The CDR3 DNA sequence: TGTGCCAGCAGCACGACCGGCTACGAGCAGTACTTC. It yields the protein CASSTTGYEQYF. The chain combines TRBV11-2 with TRBJ2-7; no firm D call. Germline-derived CDR1 and CDR2 are SGHAT and FQNNGV. This CDR3 has 12 residues. Trimming took 5 bases from V and 3 from J, leaving 8 bases between them.

V gene TRBV6-1 combines with J gene TRBJ1-1; tentatively, D is TRBD1 (5 bases). This CDR3 comprises 13 residues. The V end was cut by 3 bases, the J end by 5 bases, with 10 bases between. The germline V gene encodes CDR1 MNHNS and CDR2 SASEGT. This CDR3 is CASSEFGGTEAFF. The CDR3 DNA sequence: TGTGCCAGCAGTGAGTTTGGGGGAACTGAAGCTTTCTTT.

This clonotype has a handful of counts. V and J are TRBV7-9 and TRBJ1-1; D call uncertain. The CDR3 contains 13 residues. Trimming took 3 bases from V and 4 from J, leaving 9 bases between them. CDR1 is SEHNR and CDR2 is FQNEAQ in the germline V gene (reference sequence). The chain's CDR3 is CASSLGSATEAFF. CDR3 in DNA: TGTGCCAGCAGCTTGGGGAGCGCCACTGAAGCTTTCTTT.

CDR3 bases: TGTGCCAGCAGTTTGTCGGGGGCGGCGGGCGAGCAGTACTTC. Amino acid sequence: CASSLSGAAGEQYF. The chain employs TRBV12-3 or TRBV12-4 and TRBJ2-7; D is possibly TRBD1 or TRBD2 (6 bases each). V gave up 3 bases and J gave up 6 bases, with 15 bases separating them. The CDR3 contains 14 residues.

DNA for the CDR3: TGTGCCAGCACGGGGGCGGCTGGCACAGATACGCAGTATTTT. Protein sequence: CASTGAAGTDTQYF. This chain links TRBV2 with TRBJ2-3; D may match TRBD1 or TRBD2 (6 bases each). Germline-derived CDR1 and CDR2 are SNHLY and FYNNEI. Trimming cost V 7 bases and J 1 base, with 12 bases left between them. The CDR3 has 14 residues.

This clonotype appeared a few times. The genes are TRBV15 and TRBJ2-7; tentative D call: TRBD1 (5 bases). Germline CDR1 reads LNHNV; CDR2 reads YYDKDF (reference sequence). The CDR3 covers 14 residues. With 3 bases removed from V and 3 bases from J, the gap between germline ends came to 12 bases. The CDR3 reads CATSSDTQGYEQYF. The CDR3 DNA sequence: TGTGCCACCAGCAGTGATACGCAGGGCTACGAGCAGTACTTC.

This sequence joins TRBV12-3 or TRBV12-4 and TRBJ2-3, with D maybe TRBD1 (5 bases). The CDR3 contains 13 residues. The V end lost 8 bases, the J end lost 4 bases, and 13 bases lay between the germline ends. Here the CDR3 reads CASWGGAPDTQYF. The CDR3 region has the DNA TGTGCCAGCTGGGGTGGGGCGCCAGATACGCAGTATTTT.

V usage is TRBV12-3 or TRBV12-4 and J usage is TRBJ2-2; D is perhaps TRBD1 (5 bases). V lost 3 bases and J lost 8, with 22 bases in between. The CDR3 length is 17 residues. Written as DNA, the CDR3 is TGTGCCAGCAGTTTCCTTCTTGTCTCCAAACAGGAAGGGGAGCTGTTTTTT. Residues: CASSFLLVSKQEGELFF.

This clonotype has just a few counts. In nucleotides, the CDR3 is TGCAGTGCTGCCTTCATGTCTAGCGATGACACAGATACGCAGTATTTT. Its translation: CSAAFMSSDDTDTQYF. J is TRBJ2-3 and V is TRBV20-1; weak D call: TRBD2 (6 bases). Germline assignment: CDR1 DFQATT and CDR2 SNEGSKA (reference sequence). V was trimmed by 5 bases and J by 2 bases, leaving 20 bases between them. The length of the CDR3 is 16 residues.

Only a few counts were recorded for this clonotype. The DNA for the CDR3 is TGTGCCAGCAGCTTGCCCGGGGCAGAGGCGACTGAAGCTTTCTTT. It yields the protein CASSLPGAEATEAFF. The genes are TRBV5-6 and TRBJ1-1; possibly TRBD1 for D (5 bases). Trimming cost V 1 base and J 5 bases, with 15 bases left between them. The CDR3 spans 15 residues. Germline values: CDR1 SGHDT, CDR2 YYEEEE.

This rearrangement joins TRBV4-1 to TRBJ2-3; 8 positions agree with TRBD1. Germline values: CDR1 MGHRA, CDR2 YSYEKL. The CDR3 has 16 amino acids. The J segment lost 4 bases and the V segment lost 0 bases, leaving 6 bases of the junction unmatched. The CDR3 bases are TGCGCCAGCAGCCAAGATCCGACAGGGGAGTCAGATACGCAGTATTTT. This encodes CASSQDPTGESDTQYF.

The chain recombines TRBV12-3 or TRBV12-4 with TRBJ1-1, with 7 bases lining up with TRBD1. The CDR3 runs 14 residues. J lost 8 bases, V lost 6 bases, and 12 bases had no gene match. The DNA of the CDR3 is TGTGCCAGCAGCCCGGCCGGGACAGTCAGAGAAGCTTTCTTT. This translates into CASSPAGTVREAFF.

In this sample, this clonotype turned up a few times. The chain combines TRBV9 with TRBJ2-1, with 9 positions matching TRBD1. With V trimmed by 4 bases and J by 8 bases, 7 bases remained unmatched. This CDR3 comprises 14 residues. The germline V gene has CDR1 SGDLS and CDR2 YYNGEE. CDR3 sequence reads: CASSPPGQGHEQFF. DNA for the CDR3: TGTGCCAGCAGCCCACCGGGACAGGGCCATGAGCAGTTCTTC.

This clonotype was seen ten or more times. V gene TRBV12-3 or TRBV12-4 combines with J gene TRBJ2-7, with a possible D match to TRBD1 (5 bases). There are 12 residues in the CDR3. The ends were cut back, 5 bases at V and 5 bases at J, with 10 bases in the middle. CDR3 nucleotides: TGTGCCAGCAGTCCCTCAGGGAACGAGCAGTACTTC. Encoded protein: CASSPSGNEQYF.

This clonotype occurred a few times. The chain joins TRBV27 to TRBJ2-7, with 8 bases fitting TRBD1. Germline loops: CDR1 MNHEY, CDR2 SMNVEV (reference sequence). V lost 6 bases to trimming and J lost 2 bases; unmatched junction nucleotides: 3. The CDR3 runs 13 residues. The CDR3 DNA reads as TGTGCCAGCAGCTCGGACAGGGCCTACGAGCAGTACTTC. Its translation is CASSSDRAYEQYF.

The rearrangement joins TRBV5-8 to TRBJ2-7, with D possibly being TRBD1 (5 bases). The V gene lost 2 bases and the J gene lost 2 bases, with 8 bases spanning the gap. Germline CDR1 and CDR2: SGHTS and YDEGEE. The CDR3 has 13 residues. CDR3 loop: CASSFQGPYEQYF. The CDR3 nucleotides read TGTGCCAGCAGCTTCCAGGGCCCCTACGAGCAGTACTTC.

This clonotype occurred a few times. This sequence joins TRBV5-5 and TRBJ2-7; 7 nucleotides align to TRBD2. The CDR3 runs to 13 residues. Germline-derived CDR1 and CDR2 are SGHKS and YYEKEE (reference sequence). Trimming removed 2 bases from V and 6 bases from J; junction bases left unmatched: 5. In nucleotides, the CDR3 is TGTGCCAGCAGCTTTGGTGGGGAGGGCGAGCAGTACTTC. It codes for CASSFGGEGEQYF.

V usage is TRBV28 and J usage is TRBJ2-5, with TRBD2 matching 10 bases. CDR3 length: 16 amino acids. The V and J ends lost 3 bases and 5 bases, in that order; junction bases with no gene match: 9. From germline, CDR1 is MDHEN and CDR2 SYDVKM. CDR3 in DNA: TGTGCCAGCAGTTTTAGCGGGGGGCCCTTCGGTGAGACCCAGTACTTC. It yields the protein CASSFSGGPFGETQYF.

This clonotype was observed a few times. This chain's CDR3 is CASSQGSSYGYTF. Written as DNA, the CDR3 is TGTGCCAGCAGCCAAGGCAGTAGCTATGGCTACACCTTC. The V call is TRBV3-1, the J call TRBJ1-2; D ambiguous. In germline, CDR1 is LGHDT, CDR2 YNNKEL (reference sequence). Trimming left V 1 base short and J 4 bases short, with 7 bases between. This CDR3 comprises 13 residues.

V usage is TRBV12-3 or TRBV12-4 and J usage is TRBJ2-5; TRBD1 aligns across 9 bases. This CDR3 has 16 amino acids. Unmatched junction bases numbered 5, after V lost 1 base and J lost 2 bases. The CDR3 DNA sequence: TGTGCCAGCAGTTTAGACCCGGACAGGGGTCAAGAGACCCAGTACTTC. As protein: CASSLDPDRGQETQYF.

The chain recombines TRBV29-1 with TRBJ1-2; D is undetermined. The CDR3 totals 11 residues. Germline V CDR1 and CDR2: SQVTM, ANQGSEA. V lost 4 bases and J 2 bases, leaving 5 bases between the germline ends. The CDR3 protein is CSVVANYGYTF. The DNA of the CDR3 is TGCAGCGTTGTAGCCAACTATGGCTACACCTTC.